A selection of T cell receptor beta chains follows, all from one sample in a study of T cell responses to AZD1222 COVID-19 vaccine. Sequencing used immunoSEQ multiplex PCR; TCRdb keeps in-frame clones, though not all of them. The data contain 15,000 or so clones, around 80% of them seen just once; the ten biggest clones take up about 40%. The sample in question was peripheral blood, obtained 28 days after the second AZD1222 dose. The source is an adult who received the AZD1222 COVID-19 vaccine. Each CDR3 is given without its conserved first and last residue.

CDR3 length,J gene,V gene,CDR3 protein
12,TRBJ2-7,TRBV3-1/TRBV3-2,ASSSYTGAYEQY
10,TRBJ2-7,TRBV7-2,ASSSPGGHLG
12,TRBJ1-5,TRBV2,ASSRQSSNQPQH
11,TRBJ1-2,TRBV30,AWREGTGYGYT
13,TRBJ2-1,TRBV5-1,ASSLRASGWTEQF
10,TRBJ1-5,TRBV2,ASEGGGQPQH
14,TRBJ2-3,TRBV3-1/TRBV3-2,ASSQVTGRGTDTQY
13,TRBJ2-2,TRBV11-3,ASSLRGGGTGELF
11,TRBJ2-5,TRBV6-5,ASSYWREETQY
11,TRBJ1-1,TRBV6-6,ASSTNRDTEAF
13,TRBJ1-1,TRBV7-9,ASSLVSETDTEAF
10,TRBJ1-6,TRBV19,ASRWPNSPLH
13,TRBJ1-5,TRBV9,ASSVGRDSNQPQH
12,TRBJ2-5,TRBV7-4,ASSLESGQETQY
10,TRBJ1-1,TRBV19,ASSSPNTEAF
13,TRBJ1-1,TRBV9,ASSVDIGGYTEAF